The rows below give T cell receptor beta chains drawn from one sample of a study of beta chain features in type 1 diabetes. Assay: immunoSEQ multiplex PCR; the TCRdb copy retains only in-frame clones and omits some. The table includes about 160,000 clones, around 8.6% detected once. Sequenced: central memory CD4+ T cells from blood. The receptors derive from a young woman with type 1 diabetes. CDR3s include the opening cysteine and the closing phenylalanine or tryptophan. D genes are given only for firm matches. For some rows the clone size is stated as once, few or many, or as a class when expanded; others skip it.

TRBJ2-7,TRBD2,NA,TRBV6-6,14,TGTGCCAGCCTGGGGACTAGCGGGATTGGCGAGCAGTACTTC,CASLGTSGIGEQYF
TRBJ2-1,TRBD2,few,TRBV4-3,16,TGCGCCAGCAGCCGCGACCCTAGCGGGGGGTACAATGAGCAGTTCTTC,CASSRDPSGGYNEQFF
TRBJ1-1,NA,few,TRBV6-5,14,TGTGCCAGCTGCCCACCAGGGGCTTGGACTGAAGCTTTCTTT,CASCPPGAWTEAFF
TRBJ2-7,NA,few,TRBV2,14,TGTGCCAGCAGCGGGGGACAGCCGAGCTACGAGCAGTACTTC,CASSGGQPSYEQYF
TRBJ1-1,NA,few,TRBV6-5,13,TGTGCCAGCAGTTACGGCTGGGCAGCCGAAGCTTTCTTT,CASSYGWAAEAFF
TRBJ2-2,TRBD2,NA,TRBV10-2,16,TGCGCCAGCAGTTACCGCGGGGGGGCGAGTCCCGGGGAGCTGTTTTTT,CASSYRGGASPGELFF
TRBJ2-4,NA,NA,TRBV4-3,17,TGCGCCAGCAGCCAAGATCATTGGAGAGGGTTGGGAAACATTCAGTACTTC,CASSQDHWRGLGNIQYF
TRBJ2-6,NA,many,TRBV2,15,TGTGCCAACGCCCAGGGGCACTCTGGGGCCAACGTCCTGACTTTC,CANAQGHSGANVLTF
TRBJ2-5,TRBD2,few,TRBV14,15,TGTGCCAGCAGCCCCGCGGGAGGGCCGGGGGAGACCCAGTACTTC,CASSPAGGPGETQYF
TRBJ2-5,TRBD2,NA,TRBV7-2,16,TGTGCCAGCAGCTCGGCTAGCGGGGGTATATGGGAGACCCAGTACTTC,CASSSASGGIWETQYF
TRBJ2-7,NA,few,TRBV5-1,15,TGCGCCAGCAGCTTGGAGCCAGGGGACTCCTACGAGCAGTACTTC,CASSLEPGDSYEQYF
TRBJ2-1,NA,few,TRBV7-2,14,TGTGCCAGCAGCTTAGCGCGGGCTAGGGATGAGCAGTTCTTC,CASSLARARDEQFF
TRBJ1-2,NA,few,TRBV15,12,TGTGCCACCAGCAGGGACATCGGGGGCTACACCTTC,CATSRDIGGYTF
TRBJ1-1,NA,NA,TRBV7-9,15,TGTGCCAGCAGCTTAGGTCTCGGGGGGAACACTGAAGCTTTCTTT,CASSLGLGGNTEAFF
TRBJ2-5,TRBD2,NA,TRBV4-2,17,TGTGCCAGCAGCCAAGGGGCGCGGCGGGGGGGACAAGAGACCCAGTACTTC,CASSQGARRGGQETQYF
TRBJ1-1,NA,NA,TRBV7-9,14,TGTGCCAGCAGCTTAGAGGGGCGTTTGGCGGCGGCTTTCTTT,CASSLEGRLAAAFF
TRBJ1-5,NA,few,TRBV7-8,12,TGTGCCAGCAGCTTCGGGGATCAGCCCCAGCATTTT,CASSFGDQPQHF
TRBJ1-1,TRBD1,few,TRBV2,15,TGTGCCAGCAGTGTGGACAGGGGGCCCGACACTGAAGCTTTCTTT,CASSVDRGPDTEAFF
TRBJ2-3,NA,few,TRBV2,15,TGTGCCAGCACGAGGCGGTTTGTACTCACAGATACGCAGTATTTT,CASTRRFVLTDTQYF
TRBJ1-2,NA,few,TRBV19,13,TGTGCCAGTAGCAAACAGAGCTTCTATGGCTACACCTTC,CASSKQSFYGYTF
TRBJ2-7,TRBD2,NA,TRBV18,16,TGTGCCAGCTCACCCCGGGAGGGCGCGGGGGGCTACGAGCAGTACTTC,CASSPREGAGGYEQYF
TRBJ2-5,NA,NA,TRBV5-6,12,TGTGCCAGCAGCTTGTCAGGGGCGACCCAGTACTTC,CASSLSGATQYF
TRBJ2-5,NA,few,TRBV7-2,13,TGTGCCAGCAGCCGTTTGGGACTAGAGACCCAGTACTTC,CASSRLGLETQYF
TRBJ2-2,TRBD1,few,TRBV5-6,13,TGTGCCAGCAGCATGGACAGGGCCGGGGAGCTGTTTTTT,CASSMDRAGELFF
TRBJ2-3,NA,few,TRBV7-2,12,TGTGCCAGCAGCCCAGTCCCAGATACGCAGTATTTT,CASSPVPDTQYF
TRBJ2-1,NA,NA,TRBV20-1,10,TGCAGTGCCTTGTTTTCTGAGCAGTTCTTC,CSALFSEQFF
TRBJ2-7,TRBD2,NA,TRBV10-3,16,TGTGCCATCAGTGGTGAGGGGACTAGCGGACCCTACGAGCAGTACTTC,CAISGEGTSGPYEQYF
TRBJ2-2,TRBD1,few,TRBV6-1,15,TGTGCCAGCAGTTGGGGCAGGGGGAGCACCGGGGAGCTGTTTTTT,CASSWGRGSTGELFF
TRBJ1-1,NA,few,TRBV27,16,TGTGCCAGCAAGAGCAAACAGGGATTGAGGTTCACTGAAGCTTTCTTT,CASKSKQGLRFTEAFF
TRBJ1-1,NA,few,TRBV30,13,TGTGCCTGGAGTGTAAGCTGGAACACTGAAGCTTTCTTT,CAWSVSWNTEAFF
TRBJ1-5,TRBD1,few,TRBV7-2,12,TGTGCCAGCAGCCCTCGACAGGGTGTCCAGCATTTT,CASSPRQGVQHF
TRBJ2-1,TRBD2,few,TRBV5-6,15,TGTGCCAGCAGCTTGGGACTAGCGGGAGTAGCTGAGCAGTTCTTC,CASSLGLAGVAEQFF
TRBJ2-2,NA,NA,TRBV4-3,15,TGCGCCAGCAGCCAGATAGAGACGGCGGGGGGGGAGCTGTTTTTT,CASSQIETAGGELFF
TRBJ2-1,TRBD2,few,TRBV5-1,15,TGCGCCAGCAGCTTATCTAGCGGCTCCTACAATGAGCAGTTCTTC,CASSLSSGSYNEQFF
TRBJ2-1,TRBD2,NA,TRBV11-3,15,TGTGCCAGCAGCTTAGGAGCGGGGGGATACAATGAGCAGTTCTTC,CASSLGAGGYNEQFF
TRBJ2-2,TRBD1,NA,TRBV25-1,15,TGTGCCAGCAGTGACGGACAGGCGCCAACCGGGGAGCTGTTTTTT,CASSDGQAPTGELFF
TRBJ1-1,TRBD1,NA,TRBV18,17,TGTGCCAGCTCACGAGGACAGGGTGGGGGTATGAACACTGAAGCTTTCTTT,CASSRGQGGGMNTEAFF
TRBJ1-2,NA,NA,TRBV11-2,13,TGTGCCAGCAGCGTACAGGGTGACTATGGCTACACCTTC,CASSVQGDYGYTF
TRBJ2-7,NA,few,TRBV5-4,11,TGTGCCAGCAGCTTAGCCCACGAGCAGTACTTC,CASSLAHEQYF
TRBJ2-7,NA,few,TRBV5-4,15,TGTGCCAGCAGCGACGAGGTTCGATCAACGGGCGAGCAGTACTTC,CASSDEVRSTGEQYF
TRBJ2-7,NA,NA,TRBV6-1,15,TGTGCCAGCAGTGAACGTGTCTACAGCTCCTACGAGCAGTACTTC,CASSERVYSSYEQYF